The clone carrying this T cell receptor (beta chain) was observed a handful of times. TCRdb recomputed calls from the RACE reads with MiXCR, one row per CDR3 protein. The table shows roughly 380,000 distinct CDR3 sequences, with about 5.1% occurring only once. The CDR3 loop spans 17 amino acids. The sample's time point: pre-sensitization, week 0. As for treatment: therapeutic diphenylcyclopropenone sensitization with weekly scalp DPC. The data derive from a study of human T cells and chemical hapten exposure. The chain has TRBV21-1 and TRBJ1-6; the listed D gene, TRBD1, was not tested against the DNA. TRBV21-1 is a pseudogene segment. The clonotype comes from a woman aged 45 to 65 with alopecia areata. Some clones in this sample may be carry-over from other donors' samples. The material was whole blood, obtained in connection with sensitization to the hapten diphenylcyclopropenone (DPC). The CDR3 DNA sequence: TGTGCCAGCAGCAAAGAGGACAGGGGACCTGATAATTCACCCCTCCACTTT. This encodes CASSKEDRGPDNSPLHF.